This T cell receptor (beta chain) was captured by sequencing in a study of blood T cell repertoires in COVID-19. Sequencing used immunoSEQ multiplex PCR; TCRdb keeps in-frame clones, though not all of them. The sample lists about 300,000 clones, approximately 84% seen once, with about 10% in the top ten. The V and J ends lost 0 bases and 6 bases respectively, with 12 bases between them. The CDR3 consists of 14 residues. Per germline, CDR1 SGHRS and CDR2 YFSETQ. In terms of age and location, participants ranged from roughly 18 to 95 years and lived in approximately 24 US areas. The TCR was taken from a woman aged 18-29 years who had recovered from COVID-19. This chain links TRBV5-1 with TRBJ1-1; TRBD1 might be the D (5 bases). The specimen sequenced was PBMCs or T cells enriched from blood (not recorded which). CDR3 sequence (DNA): TGCGCCAGCAGCTTGGGCGGGGCACCTTCTGAAGCTTTCTTT. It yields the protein CASSLGGAPSEAFF.